The T cell receptor beta chain described here comes from a study of cytomegalovirus exposure and HLA in healthy donors. V was clipped by 3 bases and J by 2 bases; unmatched bases: 3. This CDR3 has 14 residues. Germline loops: CDR1 LNHNV, CDR2 YYDKDF (reference sequence). Study outcomes and limitations: Under in vitro conditions, three CMV-associated chains were confirmed as specific for CMV antigens. Within a later analysis, the majority of CMV-associated TCR beta chains appeared HLA-restricted.

The PCR used 60 Vbeta and 13 Jbeta primers. Libraries were prepared by immunoSEQ multiplex PCR; TCRdb keeps only in-frame clonotypes and omits some of them. The sample shows fewer than 150,000 clones, around 76% of them seen only once. This clone was counted a single time. Antigen unknown. This receptor was obtained from a male donor in good health and CMV-seronegative. This chain uses TRBV15 with TRBJ2-7; 8 nucleotides line up with TRBD1. The source material was PBMCs. In nucleotides, the CDR3 is TGTGCCACCAGCAGGGGGACAGGCACCTACGAGCAGTACTTC. Protein: CATSRGTGTYEQYF.